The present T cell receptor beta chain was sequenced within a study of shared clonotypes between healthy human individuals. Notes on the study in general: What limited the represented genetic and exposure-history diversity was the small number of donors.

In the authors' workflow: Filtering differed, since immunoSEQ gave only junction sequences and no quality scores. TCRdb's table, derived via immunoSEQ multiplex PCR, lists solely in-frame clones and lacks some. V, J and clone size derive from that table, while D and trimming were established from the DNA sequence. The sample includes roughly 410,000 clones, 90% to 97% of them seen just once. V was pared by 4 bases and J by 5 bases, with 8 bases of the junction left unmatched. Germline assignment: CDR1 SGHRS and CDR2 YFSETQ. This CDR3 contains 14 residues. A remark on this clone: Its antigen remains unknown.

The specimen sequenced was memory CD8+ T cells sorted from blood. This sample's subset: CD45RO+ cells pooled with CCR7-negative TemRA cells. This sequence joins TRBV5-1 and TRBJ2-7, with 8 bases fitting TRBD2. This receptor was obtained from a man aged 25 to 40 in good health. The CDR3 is CASSPPGTSDEQYF. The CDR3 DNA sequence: TGCGCCAGCAGCCCCCCCGGGACTAGTGACGAGCAGTACTTC.